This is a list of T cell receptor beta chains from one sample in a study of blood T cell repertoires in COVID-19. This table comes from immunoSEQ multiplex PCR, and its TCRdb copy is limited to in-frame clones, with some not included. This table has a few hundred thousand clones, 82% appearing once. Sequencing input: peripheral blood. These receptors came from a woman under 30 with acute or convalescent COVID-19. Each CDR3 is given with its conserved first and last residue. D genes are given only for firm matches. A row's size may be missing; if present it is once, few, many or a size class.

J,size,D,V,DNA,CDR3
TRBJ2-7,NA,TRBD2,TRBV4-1,TGCGCCAGCAGCCAAGAGGGTAGCGGGGGCGAGCAGTACTTC,CASSQEGSGGEQYF
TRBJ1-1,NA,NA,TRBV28,TGTGCCACCTTAGAGGGGGTGAACACTGAAGCTTTCTTT,CATLEGVNTEAFF
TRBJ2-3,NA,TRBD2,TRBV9,TGTGCCAGCAGCGTAGCTTTGCGGGAGGGGGTAGATACGCAGTATTTT,CASSVALREGVDTQYF
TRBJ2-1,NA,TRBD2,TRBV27,TGTGCCAGCGGTGCTTTAGCGGGAGGGCGCAATGAGCAGTTCTTC,CASGALAGGRNEQFF
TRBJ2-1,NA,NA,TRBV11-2,TGTGCCAGCAGCTTAGTTCAGGTCCCTGAGCAGTTCTTC,CASSLVQVPEQFF
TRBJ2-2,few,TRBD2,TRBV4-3,TGCGCCAGCAGCCAAGAGGGACTAGCGGACCCCACCGGGGAGCTGTTTTTT,CASSQEGLADPTGELFF
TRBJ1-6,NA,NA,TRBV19,TGTGCCAGTAGGAACCCACCCCAAAGGGGGTCCTATAATTCACCCCTCCACTTT,CASRNPPQRGSYNSPLHF
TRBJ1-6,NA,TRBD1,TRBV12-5,TGTGCTAGTGGTTTGGAGACAGGGGGATCACCCCTCCACTTT,CASGLETGGSPLHF
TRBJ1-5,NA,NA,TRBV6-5,TGTGCCAGCAGACAGGGCCCCTCACAGCCCCAGCATTTT,CASRQGPSQPQHF
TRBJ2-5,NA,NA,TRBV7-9,TGTGCCAGCAGCCTCCGAGCAGAGACCCAGTACTTC,CASSLRAETQYF
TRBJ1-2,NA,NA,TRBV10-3,TGTGCCATCAGTGGTGGGACAAGAAAACTCTATGGCTACACCTTC,CAISGGTRKLYGYTF
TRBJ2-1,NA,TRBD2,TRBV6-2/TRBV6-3,TGTGCCAGCAGTTCAAGCGGGACCAACAATGAGCAGTTCTTC,CASSSSGTNNEQFF
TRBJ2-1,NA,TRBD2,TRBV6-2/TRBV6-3,TGTGCCAGCAGTTACGTCGCGGGAGCCTACAATGAGCAGTTCTTC,CASSYVAGAYNEQFF
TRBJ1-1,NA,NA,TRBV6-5,TGTGCCAGCAGTTACCTCTGGACAGCGAACACTGAAGCTTTCTTT,CASSYLWTANTEAFF
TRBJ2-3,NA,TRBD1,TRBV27,TGTGCCAGCAGTTTAAAGCAGGGGGTTGGCGGTACGCAGTATTTT,CASSLKQGVGGTQYF
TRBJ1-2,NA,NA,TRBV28,TGTGCCAGCAGTTTACCGGTCTACTATGGCTACACCTTC,CASSLPVYYGYTF
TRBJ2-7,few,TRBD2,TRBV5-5,TGTGCCAGCAGCTTGACCCCGACTAGCTTCAACGAGCAGTACTTC,CASSLTPTSFNEQYF
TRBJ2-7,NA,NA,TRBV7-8,TGTGCCAGTTCCCCGGGACACTCCTACGAGCAGTACTTC,CASSPGHSYEQYF
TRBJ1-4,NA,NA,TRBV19,TGTGCCAGTAGTATAGCCCCACAGAATGAAAAACTGTTTTTT,CASSIAPQNEKLFF
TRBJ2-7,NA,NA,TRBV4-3,TGCGCCAGCAGCGCCCGACAGGGAGGCTACGAGCAGTACTTC,CASSARQGGYEQYF
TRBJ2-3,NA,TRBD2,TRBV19,TGTGCCAGTAGTCTTGGGACTAGGGGTGACACAGATACGCAGTATTTT,CASSLGTRGDTDTQYF
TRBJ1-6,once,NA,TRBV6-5,TGTGCCAGCACCCTACAGGGACCTAATTCACCCCTCCACTTT,CASTLQGPNSPLHF
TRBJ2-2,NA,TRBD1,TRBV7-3,TGTGCCAGCAGCCGACAGGGACGAGACGGGGAGCTGTTTTTT,CASSRQGRDGELFF
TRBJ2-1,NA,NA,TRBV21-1,TGTGCCAGCAGCAAAAACCAACAGGGAAGCTCCTACAATGAGCAGTTCTTC,CASSKNQQGSSYNEQFF
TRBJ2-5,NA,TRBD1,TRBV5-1,TGCGCCAGCAGCTACCGGGACAGAAAGCTAGAGACCCAGTACTTC,CASSYRDRKLETQYF
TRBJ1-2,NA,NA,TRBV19,TGTGCCAGTAGTATAGGGAGGGCTTGGAGTGGCTACACCTTC,CASSIGRAWSGYTF
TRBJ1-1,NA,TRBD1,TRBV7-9,TGTGCCAGCAGCTTAGCACAGGGGGCGACTGAAGCTTTCTTT,CASSLAQGATEAFF
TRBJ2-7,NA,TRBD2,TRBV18,TGTGCCAGCTCACCCCCATGGAGCGGGAGGGTCAGCGAGCAGTACTTC,CASSPPWSGRVSEQYF
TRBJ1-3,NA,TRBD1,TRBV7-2,TGTGCCAGCAGCTTAGCAGGGGGCGGCTCTGGAAACACCATATATTTT,CASSLAGGGSGNTIYF
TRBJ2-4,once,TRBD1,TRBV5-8,TGTGCCAGCAGCACAGGGGGCGCAGGGAGATCGAACATTCAGTACTTC,CASSTGGAGRSNIQYF
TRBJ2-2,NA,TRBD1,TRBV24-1,TGTGCCACCAGCGCACAAACGACAGGGGGGTTCAACACCGGGGAGCTGTTTTTT,CATSAQTTGGFNTGELFF
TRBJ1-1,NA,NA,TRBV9,TGTGCCAGCAGCCCCCGGGGAGTCCCGAACACTGAAGCTTTCTTT,CASSPRGVPNTEAFF
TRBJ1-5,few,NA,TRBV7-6,TGTGCCAGCAGCTCCCAGCAGGGTAGCAATCAGCCCCAGCATTTT,CASSSQQGSNQPQHF
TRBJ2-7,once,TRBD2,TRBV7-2,TGTGCCAGCAGCCAGGGACTAGCGGGGACCTACGAGCAGTACTTC,CASSQGLAGTYEQYF
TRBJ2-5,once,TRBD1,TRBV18,TGTGCCAGCTCAGAACGACAGGGAGAGACCCAGTACTTC,CASSERQGETQYF
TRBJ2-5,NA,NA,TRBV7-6,TGTGCCAGCAGCTTAGGGGCGAAGGTCCAAGAGACCCAGTACTTC,CASSLGAKVQETQYF
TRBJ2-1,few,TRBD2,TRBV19,TGTGCCAGTACCAGGGGAACTAGCGGGAGAGCGAATGAGCAGTTCTTC,CASTRGTSGRANEQFF
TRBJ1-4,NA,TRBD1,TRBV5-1,TGCGCCAGCAGCGAGCAGACAGGGGATGAAAAACTGTTTTTT,CASSEQTGDEKLFF
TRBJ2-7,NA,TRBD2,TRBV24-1,TGTGCCACCCAACGACTAGCGGGAGTCCGGGGTGAGCAGTACTTC,CATQRLAGVRGEQYF
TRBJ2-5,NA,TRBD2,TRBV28,TGTGCCAGCAGTTTATTTACTAGCGTTGGGGAGACCCAGTACTTC,CASSLFTSVGETQYF
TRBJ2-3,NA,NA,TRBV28,TGTGCCAGCAGTTTACAGGGGTTTAGCTCAGATACGCAGTATTTT,CASSLQGFSSDTQYF
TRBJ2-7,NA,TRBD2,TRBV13,TGTGCCAGCAGCTTAGTCGGCTTGGGGGGGAGCGAGCAGTACTTC,CASSLVGLGGSEQYF
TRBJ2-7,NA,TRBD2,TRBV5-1,TGCGCCAGCAGCTTACGAGGGGAGGAGGGGACTAGCGGGAGCTGGGTCGAGCAGTACTTC,CASSLRGEEGTSGSWVEQYF
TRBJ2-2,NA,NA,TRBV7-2,TGTGCCAGCAGCAGCCGGGCCCAGGGTACCGGGGAGCTGTTTTTT,CASSSRAQGTGELFF
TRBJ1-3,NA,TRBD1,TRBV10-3,TGTGCCATCAGGGGACAGGGGTTGCCCTACTCTGGAAACACCATATATTTT,CAIRGQGLPYSGNTIYF
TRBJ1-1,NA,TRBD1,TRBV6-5,TGTGCCAGCAGCCCGGGACAGGGGAACACTGAAGCTTTCTTT,CASSPGQGNTEAFF
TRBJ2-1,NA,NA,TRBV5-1,TGCGCCAGCAGCTTTAGTAGTAATCCCTACAATGAGCAGTTCTTC,CASSFSSNPYNEQFF
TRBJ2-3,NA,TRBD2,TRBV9,TGTGCCAGCAGCCGGCTAGCGGGGACAGATACGCAGTATTTT,CASSRLAGTDTQYF
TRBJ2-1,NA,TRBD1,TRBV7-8,TGTGCCAGCAGCTCAAATCGTTGGACAGGACACAATGAGCAGTTCTTC,CASSSNRWTGHNEQFF
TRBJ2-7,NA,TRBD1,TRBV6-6,TGTGCCAGCAGGCCACCGGGACAGGGTGCCTACGAGCAGTACTTC,CASRPPGQGAYEQYF
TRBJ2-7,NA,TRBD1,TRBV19,TGTGCCAGTAGTTTCGGGACAGGGGACATATCCTACGAGCAGTACTTC,CASSFGTGDISYEQYF
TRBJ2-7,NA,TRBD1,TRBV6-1,TGTGCCAGCACCGACCCCGGGACAGGGCGATACGAGCAGTACTTC,CASTDPGTGRYEQYF
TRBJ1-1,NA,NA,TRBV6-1,TGTGCCAGCAGTGAAGCGCTGCGGGGGAACACTGAAGCTTTCTTT,CASSEALRGNTEAFF
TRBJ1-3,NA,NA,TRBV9,TGTGCCAGCAGCGCGGACTGGGCGGCTGATGGAAACACCATATATTTT,CASSADWAADGNTIYF
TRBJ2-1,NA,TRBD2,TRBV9,TGTGCCAGCAGCGTAGTGGACTGGGGGGGCAATGAGCAGTTCTTC,CASSVVDWGGNEQFF